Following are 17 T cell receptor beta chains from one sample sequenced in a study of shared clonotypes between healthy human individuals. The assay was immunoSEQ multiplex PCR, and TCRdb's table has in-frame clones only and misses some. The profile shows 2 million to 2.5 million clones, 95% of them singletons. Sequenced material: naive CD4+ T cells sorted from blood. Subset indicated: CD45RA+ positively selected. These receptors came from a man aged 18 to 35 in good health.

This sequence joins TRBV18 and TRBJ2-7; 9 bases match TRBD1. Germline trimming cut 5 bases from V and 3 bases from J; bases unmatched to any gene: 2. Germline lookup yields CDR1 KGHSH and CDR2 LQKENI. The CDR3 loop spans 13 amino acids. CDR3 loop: CASSTTGGYEQYF. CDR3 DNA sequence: TGTGCCAGCTCAACGACAGGGGGCTACGAGCAGTACTTC.

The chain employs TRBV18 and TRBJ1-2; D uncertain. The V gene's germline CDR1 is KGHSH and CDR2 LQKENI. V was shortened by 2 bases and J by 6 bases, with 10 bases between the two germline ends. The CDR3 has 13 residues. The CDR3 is CASSPNWSDGYTF. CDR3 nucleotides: TGTGCCAGCTCACCAAATTGGTCTGATGGCTACACCTTC.

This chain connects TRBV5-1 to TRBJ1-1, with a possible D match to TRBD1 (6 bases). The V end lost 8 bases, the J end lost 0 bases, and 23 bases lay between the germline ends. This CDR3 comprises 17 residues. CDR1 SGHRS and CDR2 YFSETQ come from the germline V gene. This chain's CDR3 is CARKFQLRDNMNTEAFF. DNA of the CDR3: TGCGCCAGAAAATTCCAACTACGGGACAACATGAACACTGAAGCTTTCTTT.

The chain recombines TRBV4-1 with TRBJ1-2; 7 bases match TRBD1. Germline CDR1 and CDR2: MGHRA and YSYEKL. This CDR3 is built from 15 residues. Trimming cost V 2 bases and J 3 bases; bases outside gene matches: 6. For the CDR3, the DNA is TGCGCCAGCAGCCAACGGGGAGGGGGCGACTATGGCTACACCTTC. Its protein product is CASSQRGGGDYGYTF.

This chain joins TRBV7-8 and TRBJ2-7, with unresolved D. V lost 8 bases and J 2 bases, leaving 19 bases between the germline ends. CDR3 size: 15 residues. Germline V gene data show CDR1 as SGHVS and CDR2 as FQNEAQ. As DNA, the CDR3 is TGTGCCAGCTCTGCCCAATCAACTCTTCCCTACGAGCAGTACTTC. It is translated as CASSAQSTLPYEQYF.

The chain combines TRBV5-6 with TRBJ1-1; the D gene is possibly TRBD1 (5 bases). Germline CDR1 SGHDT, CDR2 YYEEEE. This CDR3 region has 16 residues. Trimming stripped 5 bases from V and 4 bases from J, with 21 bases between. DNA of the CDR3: TGTGCCAGCAGTCTCCGGCAGGGCCGGCGGACCACTGAAGCTTTCTTT. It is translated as CASSLRQGRRTTEAFF.

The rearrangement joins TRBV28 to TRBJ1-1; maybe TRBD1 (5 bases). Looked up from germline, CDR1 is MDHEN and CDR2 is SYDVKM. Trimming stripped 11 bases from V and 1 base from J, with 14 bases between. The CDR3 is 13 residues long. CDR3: CAGSSGGNTEAFF. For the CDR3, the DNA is TGTGCCGGGAGCTCGGGGGGGAACACTGAAGCTTTCTTT.

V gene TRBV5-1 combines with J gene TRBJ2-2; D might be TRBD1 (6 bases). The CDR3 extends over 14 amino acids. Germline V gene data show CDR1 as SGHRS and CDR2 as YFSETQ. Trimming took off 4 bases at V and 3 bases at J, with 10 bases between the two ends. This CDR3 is CASSQRQDTGELFF. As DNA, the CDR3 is TGCGCCAGCAGCCAAAGACAGGACACCGGGGAGCTGTTTTTT.

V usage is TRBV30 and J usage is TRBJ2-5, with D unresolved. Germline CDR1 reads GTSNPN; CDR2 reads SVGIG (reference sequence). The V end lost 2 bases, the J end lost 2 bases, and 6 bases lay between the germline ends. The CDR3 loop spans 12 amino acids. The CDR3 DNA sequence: TGTGCCTGGAGTTTTCAGCAAGAGACCCAGTACTTC. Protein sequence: CAWSFQQETQYF.

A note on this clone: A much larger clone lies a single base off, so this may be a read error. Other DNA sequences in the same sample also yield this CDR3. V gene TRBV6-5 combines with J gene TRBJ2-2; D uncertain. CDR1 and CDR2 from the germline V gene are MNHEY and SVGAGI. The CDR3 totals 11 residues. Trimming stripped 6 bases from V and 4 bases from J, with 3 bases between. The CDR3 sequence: CASRGTGELFF. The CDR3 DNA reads TGTGCCAGCAGGGGCACCGGGGAGCTGTTTTTT.

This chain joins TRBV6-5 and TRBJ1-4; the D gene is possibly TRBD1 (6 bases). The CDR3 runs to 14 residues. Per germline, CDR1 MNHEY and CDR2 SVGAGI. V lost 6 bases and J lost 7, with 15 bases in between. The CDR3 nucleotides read TGTGCCAGCAGAAAACAGGGTTATGGTGAAAAACTGTTTTTT. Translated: CASRKQGYGEKLFF.

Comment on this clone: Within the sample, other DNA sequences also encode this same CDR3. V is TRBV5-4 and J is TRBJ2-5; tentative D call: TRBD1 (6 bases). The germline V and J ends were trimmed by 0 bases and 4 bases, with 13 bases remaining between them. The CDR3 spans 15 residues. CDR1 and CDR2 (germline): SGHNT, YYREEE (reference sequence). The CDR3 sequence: CASSLAGVRGETQYF. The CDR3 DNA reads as TGTGCCAGCAGCTTGGCTGGAGTCAGGGGAGAGACCCAGTACTTC.

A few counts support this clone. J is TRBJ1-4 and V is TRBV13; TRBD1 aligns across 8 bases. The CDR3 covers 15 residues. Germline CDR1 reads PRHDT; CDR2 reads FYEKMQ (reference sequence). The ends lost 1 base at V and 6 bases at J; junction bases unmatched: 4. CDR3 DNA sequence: TGTGCCAGCAGCTTAGTATCAGGGGGCTATGAAAAACTGTTTTTT. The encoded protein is CASSLVSGGYEKLFF.

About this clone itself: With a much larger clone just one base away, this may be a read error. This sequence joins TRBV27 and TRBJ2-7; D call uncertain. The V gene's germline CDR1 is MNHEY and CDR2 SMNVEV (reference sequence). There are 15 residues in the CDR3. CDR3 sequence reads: CASSLLGLGSCEQYF. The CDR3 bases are TGTGCCAGCAGTTTATTAGGGCTGGGGTCCTGCGAGCAGTACTTC.

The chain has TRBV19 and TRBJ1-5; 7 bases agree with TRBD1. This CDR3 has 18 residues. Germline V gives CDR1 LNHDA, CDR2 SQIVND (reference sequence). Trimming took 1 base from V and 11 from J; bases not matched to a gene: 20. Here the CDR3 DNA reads TGTGCCAGTAGTATAGCTTGGGCTGAGACAGGGCCCCTAGTGACCCAGCATTTT. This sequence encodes CASSIAWAETGPLVTQHF.

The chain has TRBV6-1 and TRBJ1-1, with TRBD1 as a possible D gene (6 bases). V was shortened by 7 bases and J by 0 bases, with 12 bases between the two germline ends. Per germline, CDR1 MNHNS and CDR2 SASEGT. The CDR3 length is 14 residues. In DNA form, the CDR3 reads TGTGCCAGCATATACGGACAGATGAACACTGAAGCTTTCTTT. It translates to CASIYGQMNTEAFF.

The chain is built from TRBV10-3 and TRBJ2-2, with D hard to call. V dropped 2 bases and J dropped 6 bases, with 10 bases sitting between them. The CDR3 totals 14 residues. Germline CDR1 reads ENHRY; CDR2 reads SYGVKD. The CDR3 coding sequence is TGTGCCATCAGTGAGACCGCAGGCGCCGGGGAGCTGTTTTTT. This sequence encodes CAISETAGAGELFF.